This entry lists 5 T cell receptor beta chains sequenced from one sample in a study of OX40 agonist ivuxolimab in advanced cancers. Data came from immunoSEQ multiplex PCR; TCRdb stores just in-frame clones and leaves some out. The sample lists about 100,000 clones; approximately 90% were seen once. Sample: CD4+ or CD8+ T cells sorted from blood, taken in a trial of the OX40 agonist ivuxolimab. Source of these receptors: an adult with an advanced solid tumor such as melanoma, head and neck, liver or kidney cancer.

The chain is built from TRBV28 and TRBJ1-3, with 10 bases matching TRBD1. CDR1 and CDR2 from the germline V gene are MDHEN and SYDVKM. V was pared by 6 bases and J by 4 bases, with 3 bases of the junction left unmatched. CDR3 length: 14 residues. CDR3 DNA: TGTGCCAGCAGCGAGGGACAGGGGGGAAACACCATATATTTT. Encoded protein: CASSEGQGGNTIYF.

This chain uses TRBV14 with TRBJ1-5; no definite D call. Per the germline V gene, CDR1 is SGHDN and CDR2 is FVKESK. The CDR3 covers 13 residues. The germline V and J ends were trimmed by 2 bases and 7 bases, with 9 bases remaining between them. CDR3 DNA sequence: TGTGCCAGCAGCCAATATTCAGGCCAGCCCCAGCATTTT. As protein: CASSQYSGQPQHF.

The count of this clone is one. The chain is built from TRBV7-2 and TRBJ1-3; D is unresolved. Germline CDR1 reads SGHTA; CDR2 reads FQGNSA. V was pared by 5 bases and J by 3 bases, with 14 bases between. The CDR3 has 15 amino acids. CDR3 nucleotides: TGTGCCAGCAGCCCCAAAACAAGTCATGGAAACACCATATATTTT. Protein: CASSPKTSHGNTIYF.

The CDR3 DNA reads TGTGCCACCAGCAGAGGAGCGGGAGGGATAATCGGCTCCTACAATGAGCAGTTCTTC. Protein product: CATSRGAGGIIGSYNEQFF. The rearrangement uses TRBV15 and TRBJ2-1, with 10 bases that match TRBD2. CDR3 length: 19 residues. V trimming: 1 base; J trimming: 0 bases; junction bases outside the gene matches: 9. Germline values: CDR1 LNHNV, CDR2 YYDKDF (reference sequence). The full variable domain, with the rest looked up from reference TRBV15 and TRBJ2-1, is DAMVIQNPRYQVTQFGKPVTLSCSQTLNHNVMYWYQQKSSQAPKLLFHYYDKDFNNEADTPDNFQSRRPNTSFCFLDIRSPGLGDTAMYLCATSRGAGGIIGSYNEQFFGPGTRLTVL.

In its sample, this clone was seen once. This chain joins TRBV7-2 and TRBJ2-3; TRBD2 matches at 7 bases. The germline gives CDR1 SGHTA, CDR2 FQGNSA. J gave up 1 base and V 0 bases, and 4 bases lay outside the gene matches. The CDR3 has 16 amino acids. CDR3 sequence reads: CASSLAGGPRTDTQYF. The CDR3 DNA reads as TGTGCCAGCAGCTTAGCGGGAGGGCCACGCACAGATACGCAGTATTTT.